These 11 T cell receptor beta chains share one sample of origin, sequenced in a study of tumor-infiltrating lymphocytes in primary liver carcinoma. From about 530 ng total RNA, TCR beta cDNA was generated with a primer in the constant region. Library construction for TCR beta comprised three nested multiplex PCR rounds performed with slightly modified ARM-PCR. The opening two PCR rounds, around 9 cycles each, paired TRBV1-TRBV30 forward primers with a C-beta reverse primer. From the multiplex PCR reads, TCRdb called clonotypes with MiXCR, one entry per CDR3 protein. The sample lists about 200,000 distinct CDR3 sequences, approximately 64% occurring once. It was unsorted whole blood that yielded blood RNA, and germline DNA was also extracted. The sample consisted of peripheral blood. The receptors come from a woman aged 55-69 years with primary liver carcinoma and hepatitis B virus infection.

In the case of this clonotype: Because the CDR3's place on the DNA is in doubt, the DNA is left out and the CDR3 is given as listed by TCRdb. The chain carries TRBV29-1 and TRBJ2-2; TRBD1 was called by the table and not checked on the DNA. Counting both end residues, the CDR3 totals 12 amino acids. Germline V gene data show CDR1 as SQVTM and CDR2 as ANQGSEA. This chain's CDR3 is CSVGWGAGELLF.

This chain links TRBV5-1 with TRBJ2-1, with 8 nucleotides matching TRBD2. The germline V gene encodes CDR1 SGHRS and CDR2 YFSETQ. The CDR3 extends over 17 amino acids. The trim removed 0 bases at V and 4 bases at J, leaving 9 bases unmatched. The CDR3 DNA sequence: TGCGCCAGCAGCTTGGCGGGGCTAGCGGGTGAGTACAATGAGCAGTTCTTC. Residues: CASSLAGLAGEYNEQFF.

As to this clonotype: A read error may account for a junction end that differs from germline. The chain has TRBV6-5 and TRBJ1-4; D is possibly TRBD1 (5 bases). CDR1 is MNHEY, CDR2 SVGAGI, per germline. This CDR3 comprises 15 residues. The DNA for the CDR3 is TGTGTCAGCAGGGCAGGGTCCGTGTCGCTTGAAAAACTGTTTTTT. This sequence encodes CVSRAGSVSLEKLFF.

In this sample, this clonotype turned up a few times. The junction departs from the called germline gene at one end, perhaps through a read error. J is TRBJ2-7 and V is TRBV6-6; D is ambiguous. Germline CDR1 and CDR2: MNHNY and SVGAGI (reference sequence). This CDR3 has 13 amino acids. The CDR3 loop is CVSSAGSSYEQYF. CDR3 sequence (DNA): TGTGTCAGCAGCGCAGGTAGCTCCTACGAGCAGTACTTC.

With regard to this clonotype: A much larger clone lies one base from this, so it may be a read error. V usage is TRBV6-2 or TRBV6-3 and J usage is TRBJ2-6, with unresolved D. In germline, CDR1 is MNHEY, CDR2 SVGEGT. CDR3 size: 16 residues. V dropped 11 bases and J dropped 2 bases, with 19 bases sitting between them. The DNA for the CDR3 is TGTGCCGCCACTTGGGCAAAAGACCCTGGGGCCAACGTCCTGACTTTC. This translates into CAATWAKDPGANVLTF.

A word on this clonotype: A much bigger clone sits one base away, suggesting this may be a read error. V usage is TRBV12-3 or TRBV12-4 and J usage is TRBJ2-2; the D is unclear. The germline V and J ends were trimmed by 2 bases and 7 bases, with 5 bases remaining between them. CDR3 length equals 12 residues. The CDR3 DNA reads TGTGCCAGCAGTTTAATGCTCGGGGAGCTGTTTTTT. Translated: CASSLMLGELFF.

This clonotype has just one count. A much more abundant neighbour one base away suggests this may be a read error. J is TRBJ2-1 and V is TRBV6-6; D perhaps matches TRBD2 (6 bases). V was cut by 3 bases and J by 10 bases, with 19 bases left in between. This CDR3 comprises 15 residues. Germline values: CDR1 MNHNY, CDR2 SVGAGI (reference sequence). The CDR3 bases are TGTGCCAGCAGTTATGGGAGACAGCGGGTCATGGAGCAGTTCTTC. It specifies CASSYGRQRVMEQFF.

The V gene is TRBV6-1, the J gene TRBJ2-1; TRBD1 matches at 9 bases. The J segment lost 8 bases and the V segment lost 6 bases, leaving 14 bases of the junction unmatched. In germline, CDR1 is MNHNS, CDR2 SASEGT. This CDR3 is 16 amino acids long. The CDR3 reads CASRGQGRDSYDEQFF. The CDR3 nucleotides read TGTGCCAGCAGGGGACAGGGAAGGGACTCATACGATGAGCAGTTCTTC.

In the case of this clonotype: Being one base from a much bigger clone, this may be a read error. The chain joins TRBV4-1 to TRBJ1-2; TRBD1 agrees at 7 bases. This CDR3 spans 14 amino acids. Germline V CDR1 and CDR2: MGHRA, YSYEKL. CDR3 coding DNA: TGCGCCAGCAGCCCCGGGACAGAGATATATGGCTACGCCTTC. Translating it yields CASSPGTEIYGYAF.

As to this clonotype: Germline is not matched at one junction end, which may reflect a read error. V is TRBV11-2 and J is TRBJ2-1, with 13 bases fitting TRBD2. From germline, CDR1 is SGHAT and CDR2 FQNNGV. CDR3 length: 16 residues. This CDR3 reads CASTLGTSGEWNEQFF. CDR3 coding DNA: TGTGCCAGCACCTTAGGGACTAGCGGGGAGTGGAACGAGCAGTTCTTC.

A remark on this clonotype: Its ends do not fully match the called genes, so a read error is possible. V usage is TRBV11-2 and J usage is TRBJ2-2; 7 bases are a match to TRBD2. Per germline, CDR1 SGHAT and CDR2 FQNNGV. The CDR3 runs 15 residues. Here the CDR3 DNA reads TGTGCCAGCAGCATTTTGACTAGCAGCACCTGGGAGCTGTCTTTT. Translating gives CASSILTSSTWELSF.